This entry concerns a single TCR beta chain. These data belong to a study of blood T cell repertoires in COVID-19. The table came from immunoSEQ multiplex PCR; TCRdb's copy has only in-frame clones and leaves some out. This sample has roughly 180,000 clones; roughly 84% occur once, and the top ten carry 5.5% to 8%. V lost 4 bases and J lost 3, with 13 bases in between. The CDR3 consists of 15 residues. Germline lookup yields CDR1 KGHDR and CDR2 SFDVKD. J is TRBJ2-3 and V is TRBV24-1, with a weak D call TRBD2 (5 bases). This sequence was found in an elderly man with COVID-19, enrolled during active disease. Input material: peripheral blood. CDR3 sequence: CATSEPGIGTDTQYF. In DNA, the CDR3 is TGTGCCACCAGTGAGCCGGGGATCGGAACAGATACGCAGTATTTT.